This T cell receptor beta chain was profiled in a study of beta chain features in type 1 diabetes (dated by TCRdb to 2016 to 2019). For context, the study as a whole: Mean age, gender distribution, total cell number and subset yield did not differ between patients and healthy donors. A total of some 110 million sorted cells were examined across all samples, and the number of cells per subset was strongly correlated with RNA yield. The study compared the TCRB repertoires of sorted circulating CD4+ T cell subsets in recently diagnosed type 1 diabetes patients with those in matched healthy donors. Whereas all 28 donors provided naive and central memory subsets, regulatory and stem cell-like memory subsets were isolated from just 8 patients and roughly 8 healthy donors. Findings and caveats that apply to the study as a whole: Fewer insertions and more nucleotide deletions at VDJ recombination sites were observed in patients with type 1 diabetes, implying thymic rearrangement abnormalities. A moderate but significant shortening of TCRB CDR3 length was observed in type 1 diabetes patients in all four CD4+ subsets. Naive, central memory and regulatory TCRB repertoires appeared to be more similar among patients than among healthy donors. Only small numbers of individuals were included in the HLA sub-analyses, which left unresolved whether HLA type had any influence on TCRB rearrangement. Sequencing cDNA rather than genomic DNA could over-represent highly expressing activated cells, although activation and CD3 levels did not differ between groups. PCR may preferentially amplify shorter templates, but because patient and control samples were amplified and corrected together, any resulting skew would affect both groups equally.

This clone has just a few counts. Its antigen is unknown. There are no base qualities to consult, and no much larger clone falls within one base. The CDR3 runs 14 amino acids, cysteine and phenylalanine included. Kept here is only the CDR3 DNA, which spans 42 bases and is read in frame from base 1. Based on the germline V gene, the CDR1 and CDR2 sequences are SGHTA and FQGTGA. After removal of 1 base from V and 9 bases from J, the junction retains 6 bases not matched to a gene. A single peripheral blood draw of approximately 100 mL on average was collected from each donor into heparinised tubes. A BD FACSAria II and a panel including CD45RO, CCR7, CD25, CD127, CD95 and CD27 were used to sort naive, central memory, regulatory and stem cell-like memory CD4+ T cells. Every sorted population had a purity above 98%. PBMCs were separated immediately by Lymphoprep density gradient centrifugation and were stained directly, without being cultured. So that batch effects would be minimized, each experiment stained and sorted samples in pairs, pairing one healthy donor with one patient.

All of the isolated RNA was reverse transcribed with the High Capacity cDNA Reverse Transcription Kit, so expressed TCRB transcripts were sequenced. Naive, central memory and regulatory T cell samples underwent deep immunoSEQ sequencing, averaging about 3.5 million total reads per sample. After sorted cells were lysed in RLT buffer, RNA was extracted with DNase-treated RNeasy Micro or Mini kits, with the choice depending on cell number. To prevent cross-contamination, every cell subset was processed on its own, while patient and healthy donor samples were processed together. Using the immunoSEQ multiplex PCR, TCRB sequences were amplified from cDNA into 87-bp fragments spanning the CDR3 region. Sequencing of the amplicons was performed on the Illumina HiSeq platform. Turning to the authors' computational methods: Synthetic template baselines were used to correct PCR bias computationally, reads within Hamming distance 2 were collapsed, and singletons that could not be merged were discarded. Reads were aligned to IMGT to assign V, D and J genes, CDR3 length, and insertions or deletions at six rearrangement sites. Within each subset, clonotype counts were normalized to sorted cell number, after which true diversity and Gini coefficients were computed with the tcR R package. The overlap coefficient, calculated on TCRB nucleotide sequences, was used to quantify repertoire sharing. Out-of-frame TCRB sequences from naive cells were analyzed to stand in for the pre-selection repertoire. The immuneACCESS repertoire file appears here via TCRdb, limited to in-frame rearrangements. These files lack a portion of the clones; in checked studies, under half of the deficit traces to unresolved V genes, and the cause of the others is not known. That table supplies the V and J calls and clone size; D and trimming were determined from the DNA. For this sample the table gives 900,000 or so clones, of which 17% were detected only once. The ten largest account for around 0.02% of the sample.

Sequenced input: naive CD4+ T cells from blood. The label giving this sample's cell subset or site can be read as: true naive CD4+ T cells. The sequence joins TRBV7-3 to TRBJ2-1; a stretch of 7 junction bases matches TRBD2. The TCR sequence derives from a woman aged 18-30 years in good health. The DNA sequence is TGTGCCAGCAGCTTAAGTCAAGGACTAGGTGAGCAGTTCTTC. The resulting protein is CASSLSQGLGEQFF. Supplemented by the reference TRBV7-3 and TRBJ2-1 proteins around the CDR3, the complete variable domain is GAGVSQTPSNKVTEKGKYVELRCDPISGHTALYWYRQSLGQGPEFLIYFQGTGAADDSGLPNDRFFAVRPEGSVSTLKIQRTERGDSAVYLCASSLSQGLGEQFFGPGTRLTVL.